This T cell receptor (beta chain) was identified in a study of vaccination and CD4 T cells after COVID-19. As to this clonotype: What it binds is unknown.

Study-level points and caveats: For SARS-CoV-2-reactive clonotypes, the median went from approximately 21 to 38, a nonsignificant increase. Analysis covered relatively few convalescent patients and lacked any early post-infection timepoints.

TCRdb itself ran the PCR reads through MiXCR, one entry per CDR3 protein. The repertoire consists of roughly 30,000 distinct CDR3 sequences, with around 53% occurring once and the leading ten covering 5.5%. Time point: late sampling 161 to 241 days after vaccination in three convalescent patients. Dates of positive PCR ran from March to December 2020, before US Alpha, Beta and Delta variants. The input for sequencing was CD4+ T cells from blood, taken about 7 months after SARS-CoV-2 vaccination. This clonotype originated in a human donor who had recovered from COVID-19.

The CDR3 region is CSVEALQYGYTF. CDR3 nucleotide sequence: TGCAGCGTTGAAGCTTTGCAGTATGGCTACACCTTC. This chain joins TRBV29-1 and TRBJ1-2, with D hard to call. From germline, CDR1 is SQVTM and CDR2 ANQGSEA. V was trimmed by 1 base and J by 5 bases, leaving 8 bases between them. The CDR3 has 12 residues.